A single sample is the source of the 16 T cell receptor beta chains below, sequenced in a study of blood T cell repertoires in COVID-19. Generated by immunoSEQ multiplex PCR, the TCRdb table keeps only in-frame clones and is missing some. The repertoire holds 200,000 to 250,000 clones, with roughly nine tenths as singletons. Sequences were obtained from PBMCs or T cells enriched from blood (not recorded which). These receptor sequences come from a woman aged 50 to 60 in a cohort exposed to, infected with or recovered from COVID-19 (not recorded which).

This clone occurred a few times. The chain is built from TRBV2 and TRBJ2-7; weak D call: TRBD2 (5 bases). The CDR3 is 14 residues long. The germline CDR1 and CDR2 sequences are SNHLY and FYNNEI. The V gene lost 8 bases and the J gene lost 0 bases, with 14 bases spanning the gap. CDR3 sequence: CASRPVGGSYEQYF. In DNA, the CDR3 is TGTGCCAGCCGCCCAGTAGGAGGCTCCTACGAGCAGTACTTC.

The V call is TRBV30, the J call TRBJ1-6; D call uncertain. Trimming pared 3 bases from V and 5 bases from J, leaving 8 bases between. Germline CDR1 is GTSNPN and CDR2 is SVGIG (reference sequence). This CDR3 comprises 13 residues. The CDR3 sequence: CAWRPGNNSPLHF. CDR3 DNA sequence: TGTGCCTGGAGGCCGGGGAATAATTCACCCCTCCACTTT.

The chain joins TRBV5-4 to TRBJ2-5; 8 bases line up with TRBD1. Germline values: CDR1 SGHNT, CDR2 YYREEE (reference sequence). V shed 4 bases, J shed 5 bases, and the junction held 7 bases outside the gene matches. This CDR3 spans 14 amino acids. CDR3: CASSEQGVWETQYF. The DNA of the CDR3 is TGTGCCAGCAGCGAACAGGGGGTGTGGGAGACCCAGTACTTC.

The chain recombines TRBV6-5 with TRBJ1-2; 8 bases are a match to TRBD1. The CDR3 length is 15 residues. From germline, CDR1 is MNHEY and CDR2 SVGAGI. J gave up 3 bases and V 2 bases, and 5 bases lay outside the gene matches. Here the CDR3 reads CASSYRGQGDYGYTF. The CDR3 DNA is TGTGCCAGCAGTTACCGAGGACAGGGTGACTATGGCTACACCTTC.

This rearrangement joins TRBV21-1 to TRBJ1-2; the table's D call, TRBD1, was not checked against the DNA. TRBV21-1 is listed as a pseudogene. There are 11 residues in the CDR3. The CDR3 is CASTPGYGYTF. As DNA, the CDR3 is TGTGCCAGCACACCAGGGTATGGCTACACCTTC.

The rearrangement links TRBV6-1 to TRBJ2-5, with 9 bases matching TRBD2. Germline V gives CDR1 MNHNS, CDR2 SASEGT. V trimming: 3 bases; J trimming: 2 bases; junction bases outside the gene matches: 16. CDR3 length: 19 amino acids. Here the CDR3 DNA reads TGTGCCAGCAGTGAGGGTAGCGGGGGAAGTACCCGCCCTCAAGAGACCCAGTACTTC. Translation gives CASSEGSGGSTRPQETQYF.

CDR3 in DNA: TGTGCCAGCTCACCACTACAGGATAGCAATCAGCCCCAGCATTTT. Translating gives CASSPLQDSNQPQHF. V is TRBV18 and J is TRBJ1-5, with D maybe TRBD1 (5 bases). CDR3 size: 15 residues. Trimming cost V 1 base and J 0 bases, with 7 bases left between them. CDR1 is KGHSH and CDR2 is LQKENI in the germline V gene.

The chain combines TRBV7-5 with TRBJ1-5. TRBV7-5 is flagged as a pseudogene. This CDR3 contains 17 residues. CDR3 sequence reads: CARRWRGREGSNQPQHF. The CDR3, as DNA: TGTGCCAGGAGATGGAGGGGGAGGGAGGGTAGCAATCAGCCCCAGCATTTT.

The chain has TRBV3-1 (or the pseudogene TRBV3-2) and TRBJ2-7; possibly TRBD2 for D (5 bases). The CDR3 length is 15 residues. Germline V gene sequence: CDR1 LGHDT, CDR2 YNNKEL (reference sequence). The germline V and J ends were trimmed by 1 base and 0 bases, with 10 bases remaining between them. The CDR3 bases are TGTGCCAGCAGCCAAGGTCACGGGAACTCCTACGAGCAGTACTTC. It yields the protein CASSQGHGNSYEQYF.

CDR3 DNA: TGCGCCAGCAGCCAAGATTGGCTGGTGAATGAAGCTTTCTTT. It yields the protein CASSQDWLVNEAFF. The chain joins TRBV4-3 to TRBJ1-1; D call uncertain. CDR3 length equals 14 residues. V was pared by 0 bases and J by 7 bases, with 12 bases between. Per the germline V gene, CDR1 is LGHNA and CDR2 is YSLEER.

The chain uses TRBV7-3 and TRBJ2-3, with 11 bases fitting TRBD2. Germline CDR1 and CDR2: SGHTA and FQGTGA. The CDR3 totals 15 residues. Trimming at V came to 5 bases and at J to 6 bases, leaving 7 bases not matched to a gene. Written as DNA, the CDR3 is TGTGCCAGCAGCATTAGCGGGGGGGCTTCGGATACGCAGTATTTT. It is translated as CASSISGGASDTQYF. Using reference TRBV7-3 and TRBJ2-3 for the parts outside the CDR3, the full variable domain is GAGVSQTPSNKVTEKGKYVELRCDPISGHTALYWYRQSLGQGPEFLIYFQGTGAADDSGLPNDRFFAVRPEGSVSTLKIQRTERGDSAVYLCASSISGGASDTQYFGPGTRLTVL.

The J gene is TRBJ2-6, the V gene TRBV11-2, with D tentatively TRBD1 (6 bases). Per the germline V gene, CDR1 is SGHAT and CDR2 is FQNNGV. Trimming stripped 3 bases from V and 0 bases from J, with 9 bases between. The CDR3 is made up of 16 amino acids. The CDR3, as DNA: TGTGCCAGCAGCTTCGACAGGAGCTCTGGGGCCAACGTCCTGACTTTC. Its translation: CASSFDRSSGANVLTF.

This sequence joins TRBV7-9 and TRBJ2-1; D is perhaps TRBD2 (6 bases). The V end was cut by 2 bases, the J end by 8 bases, with 10 bases between. Per the germline V gene, CDR1 is SEHNR and CDR2 is FQNEAQ (reference sequence). The CDR3 extends over 13 amino acids. The CDR3 sequence: CASSLIGGDEQFF. The CDR3 DNA sequence: TGTGCCAGCAGCTTAATTGGAGGGGATGAGCAGTTCTTC.

The CDR3 sequence: CASSTGRGNTEAFF. CDR3 DNA: TGTGCCAGCAGCACCGGACGGGGGAACACTGAAGCTTTCTTT. The chain uses TRBV9 and TRBJ1-1; D remains unclear. Trimming cost V 4 bases and J 1 base, with 11 bases left between them. Looked up from germline, CDR1 is SGDLS and CDR2 is YYNGEE. This CDR3 has 14 amino acids.

To note about this clone: Other DNA sequences from this sample encode an identical CDR3 as well. This chain links TRBV2 with TRBJ1-5; no definite D call. Trimming cost V 5 bases and J 3 bases, with 11 bases left between them. This CDR3 spans 14 amino acids. CDR1 and CDR2 from the germline V gene are SNHLY and FYNNEI. The CDR3: CASSLTRSNQPQHF. The CDR3 DNA reads as TGTGCCAGCAGTCTTACCAGGTCCAATCAGCCCCAGCATTTT.

The chain links TRBV10-3 to TRBJ2-3, with D unresolved. Germline CDR1 ENHRY, CDR2 SYGVKD. The CDR3 is made up of 13 amino acids. V was trimmed by 8 bases and J by 2 bases, leaving 11 bases between them. The CDR3 DNA reads TGTGCCATCTATACAGAAAACACAGATACGCAGTATTTT. Amino acids: CAIYTENTDTQYF.